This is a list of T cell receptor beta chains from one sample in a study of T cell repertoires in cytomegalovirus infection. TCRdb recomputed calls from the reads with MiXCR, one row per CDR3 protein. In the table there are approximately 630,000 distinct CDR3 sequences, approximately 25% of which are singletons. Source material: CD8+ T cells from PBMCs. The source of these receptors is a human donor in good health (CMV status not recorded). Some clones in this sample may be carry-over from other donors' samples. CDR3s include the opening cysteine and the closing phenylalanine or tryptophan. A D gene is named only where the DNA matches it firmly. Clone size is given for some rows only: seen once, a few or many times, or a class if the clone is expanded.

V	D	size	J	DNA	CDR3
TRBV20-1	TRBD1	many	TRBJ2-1	TGCAGTGCTGGACAGGGCGAAGCGAATGAGCAGTTCTTC	CSAGQGEANEQFF
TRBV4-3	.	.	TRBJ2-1	TGCGCCAGCAGCCACCCCGGGCCGAGAAACTCCTACAATGAGCAGTTCTTC	CASSHPGPRNSYNEQFF
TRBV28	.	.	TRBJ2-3	TGTGCCAGCCTAAAGGGAGATACGCAGTATTTT	CASLKGDTQYF
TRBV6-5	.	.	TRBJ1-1	TGTGCCAGCCGCCGGGGCAAGAACACTGAAGCTTTCTTT	CASRRGKNTEAFF
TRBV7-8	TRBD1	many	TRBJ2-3	TGTGCCAGCAGCTTAAAAGGGACAGGGATTCCAGATACGCAGTATTTT	CASSLKGTGIPDTQYF
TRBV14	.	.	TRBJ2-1	TGTGCCAGCAGCCAAGTCAAAGGCTACAATGAGCAGTTCTTC	CASSQVKGYNEQFF
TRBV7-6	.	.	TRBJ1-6	TGTGCCAGCAGCTTAGGTGACGTCAGCCGCCGCAATTCACCCCTCCACTTT	CASSLGDVSRRNSPLHF
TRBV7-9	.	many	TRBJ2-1	TGTGCCAGCAGTCCTCCGCGGAATGAGCAGTTCTTC	CASSPPRNEQFF
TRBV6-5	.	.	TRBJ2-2	TGTGCCAGCAGCCAGGGTCCCGTGACCGGGGAGCTGTTTTTT	CASSQGPVTGELFF
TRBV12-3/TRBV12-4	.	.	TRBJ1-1	TGTGCCAGCAGCCACCCGGGCCCCAACCCCACTGAAGCTTTCTTT	CASSHPGPNPTEAFF
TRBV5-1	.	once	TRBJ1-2	TGCGCCAGCAGCTTGATGGCAGGGCCTCTGGACTATGGCTACACCTTC	CASSLMAGPLDYGYTF
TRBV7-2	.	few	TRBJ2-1	TGTGCCAGCAGCTTAGGAAAAGACTTCCGAGGGTACAATGAGCAGTTCTTC	CASSLGKDFRGYNEQFF
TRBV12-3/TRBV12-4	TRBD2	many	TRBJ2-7	TGTGCCAGCACCCTGTCTAGCGGGGGTGGCTACGAGCAGTACTTC	CASTLSSGGGYEQYF
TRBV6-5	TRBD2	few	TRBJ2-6	TGTGCCAGCAGTCAGACTAGCGGGGGTCCCTCTGGGGCCAACGTCCTGACTTTC	CASSQTSGGPSGANVLTF
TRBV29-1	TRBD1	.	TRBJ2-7	TGCAGCGTTGAGGGGACAGGGCATTATTCCTACGAGCAGTACTTC	CSVEGTGHYSYEQYF
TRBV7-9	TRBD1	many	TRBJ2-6	TGTGCCAGCAGCGATGACAGGGCCAACTCTGGGGCCAACGTCCTGACTTTC	CASSDDRANSGANVLTF
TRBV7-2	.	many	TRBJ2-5	TGTGCCAGCAGCCTCGACAGTTTCAGAGGAAGTCAAGAGACCCAGTACTTC	CASSLDSFRGSQETQYF
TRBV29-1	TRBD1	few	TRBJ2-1	TGCAGCGTTGAAGACGCCCCCGGACAGGGGTTCTACAATGAGCAGTTCTTC	CSVEDAPGQGFYNEQFF
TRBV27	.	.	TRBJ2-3	TGTGCCAGCAGTCCTCCAGGGTATGGGACGCAGTATTTT	CASSPPGYGTQYF
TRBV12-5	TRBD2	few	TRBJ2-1	TGTGCTAGTGGTTTGTACTCTAGCGGGGGACTCCCCTACAATGAGCAGTTCTTC	CASGLYSSGGLPYNEQFF
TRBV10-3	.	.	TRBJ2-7	TGTGCCATCATAACGGACAGGGAGGGCGAGCAGTACTTC	CAIITDREGEQYF
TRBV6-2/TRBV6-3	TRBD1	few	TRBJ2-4	TGTGCCAGCAGTAAACTGACAGGGGGGAACATTCAGTACTTC	CASSKLTGGNIQYF
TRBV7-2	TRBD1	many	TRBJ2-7	TGTGCCAGCAGCTCCGGGACAGGAGGGGCTCGCGAGCAGTACTTC	CASSSGTGGAREQYF
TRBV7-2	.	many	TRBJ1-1	TGTGCCAGCAGCCTTTCCAGGGGTCCTGACACTGAAGCTTTCTTT	CASSLSRGPDTEAFF
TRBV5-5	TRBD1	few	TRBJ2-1	TGTGCCAGCAGCAGGGATCCGGGACAGGGTCCTTACAATGAGCAGTTCTTC	CASSRDPGQGPYNEQFF
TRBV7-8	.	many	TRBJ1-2	TGTGCCAGCAGCTTAGGGGGCCGGCTTGGCTATGGCTACACCTTC	CASSLGGRLGYGYTF
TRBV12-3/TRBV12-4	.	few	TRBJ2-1	TGTGCCAGCAGTGCAACGGGCGGCAGCTCCTACAATGAGCAGTTCTTC	CASSATGGSSYNEQFF
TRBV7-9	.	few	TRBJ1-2	TGTGCCAGCAGCCCACTGAGCTACACCTTC	CASSPLSYTF
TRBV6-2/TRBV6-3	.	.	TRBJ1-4	TGTGCCAACAAAAAGGAGGATGAAAAACTGTTTTTT	CANKKEDEKLFF
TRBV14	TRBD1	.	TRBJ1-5	TGTGCCAGCAGCCAAACAGGGGGCCTCTCCAGGTTTCGCCAGCATTTT	CASSQTGGLSRFRQHF
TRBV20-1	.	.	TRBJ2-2	TGCAGTGCCTTTGACAGAGAGGAAGTCACCGGGGAGCTGTTTTTT	CSAFDREEVTGELFF
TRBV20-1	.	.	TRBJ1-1	TGCAGTGCTAGAGTATGGGGGGAAAGAACTGAAGCTTTCTTT	CSARVWGERTEAFF
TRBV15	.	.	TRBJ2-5	TGTGCCACCAGCAGAGCAGGACTCGGGGGGACCCAGTACTTC	CATSRAGLGGTQYF
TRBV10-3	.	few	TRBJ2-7	TGTGCCATCAGTGAGGCCAGGATAGCCTACGAGCAGTACTTC	CAISEARIAYEQYF
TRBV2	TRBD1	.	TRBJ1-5	TGTGCCAGCGAGACGGGACAGTACAATCAGCCCCAGCATTTT	CASETGQYNQPQHF
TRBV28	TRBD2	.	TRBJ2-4	TGTGCCAGCAGACCCTCCTCCGGGACTAGCGGGGGGATAGCCAAAAACATTCAGTACTTC	CASRPSSGTSGGIAKNIQYF
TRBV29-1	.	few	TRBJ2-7	TGCAGCGTTGATTTTTCTCTCGGCCACGAGCAGTACTTC	CSVDFSLGHEQYF
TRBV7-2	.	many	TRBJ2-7	TGTGCCAGCAGCTTAGAGAGAGGGTTTCCTTACGAGCAGTACTTC	CASSLERGFPYEQYF
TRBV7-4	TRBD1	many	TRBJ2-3	TGTGCCATCGGCCCGAGGACAGGGTACACAGATACGCAGTATTTT	CAIGPRTGYTDTQYF
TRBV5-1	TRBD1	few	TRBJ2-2	TGCGCCAGCAGCTTAGACAGGGGACCGAACACCGGGGAGCTGTTTTTT	CASSLDRGPNTGELFF
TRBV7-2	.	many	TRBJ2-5	TGTGCCAGCAGTGGGGAGACCCAGTACTTC	CASSGETQYF
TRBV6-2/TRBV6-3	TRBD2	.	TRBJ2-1	TGTGCCAGCAGCTGGGTAGCGGGGGGGAACAATGAGCAGTTCTTC	CASSWVAGGNNEQFF
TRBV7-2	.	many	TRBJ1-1	TGTGCCAGCATCAATCCGGACCGACTCGCTGAAGCTTTCTTT	CASINPDRLAEAFF
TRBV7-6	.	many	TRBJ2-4	TGTGCCAGGGCGAGGGGATCCGCCAAAAACATTCAGTACTTC	CARARGSAKNIQYF
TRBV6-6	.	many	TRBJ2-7	TGTGCCAGCAGTTACGGATACTACGAGCAGTACTTC	CASSYGYYEQYF
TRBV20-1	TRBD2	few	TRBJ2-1	TGCAGTGCTAGAGATTGGACCGGGACTAACAATGAGCAGTTCTTC	CSARDWTGTNNEQFF
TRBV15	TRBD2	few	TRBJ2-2	TGTGCCACCTCTTTAGCGGGGACCGGGGAGCTGTTTTTT	CATSLAGTGELFF
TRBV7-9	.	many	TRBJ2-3	TGTGCCAGCAGCGCGCCGGGCCACAGCACAGATACGCAGTATTTT	CASSAPGHSTDTQYF
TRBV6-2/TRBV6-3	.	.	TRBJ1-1	TGTGCCAGCAGTTACATAGTGAACACTGAAGCTTTCTTT	CASSYIVNTEAFF
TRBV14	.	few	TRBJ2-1	TGTGCCAGCAGCCCGGACTTGACTTCTTACAATGAGCAGTTCTTC	CASSPDLTSYNEQFF
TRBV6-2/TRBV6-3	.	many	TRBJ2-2	TGTGCCAGCAGTTATCCGCTAGACACCGGGGAGCTGTTTTTT	CASSYPLDTGELFF
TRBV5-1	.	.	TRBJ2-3	TGCGCCAGCAGCTTGGTGATCGCCTGGGGAGATACGCAGTATTTT	CASSLVIAWGDTQYF
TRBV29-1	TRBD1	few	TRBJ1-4	TGCAGCGTTGACGGTGGACAGGGCCACCCTAAAGAAAAACTGTTTTTT	CSVDGGQGHPKEKLFF
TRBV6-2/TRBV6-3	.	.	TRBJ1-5	TGTGCCAGCAGTTACGGCAGGTTGGGCAATCAGCCCCAGCATTTT	CASSYGRLGNQPQHF
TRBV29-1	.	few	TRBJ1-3	TGCAGCGCCCTTTCTGGGTACGGAAACACCATATATTTT	CSALSGYGNTIYF